This TCR beta chain was found in a study of cytomegalovirus exposure and HLA in healthy donors. Findings and limits, study-wide: Highly shared variants forming one cluster were likely a sequencing artifact.

On this clone itself: What it recognizes is unknown.

Primers for the PCR totalled 60 Vbeta and 13 Jbeta. Sequencing was performed with immunoSEQ multiplex PCR; in TCRdb, only in-frame clones are kept and a portion is missing. Of around 130,000 clones detected, 80% appear once; the ten largest clones hold 1%. The length of the CDR3 is 15 residues. V shed 4 bases and J 5 bases; nucleotides not matched to a gene: 11. Per the germline V gene, CDR1 is SGHRS and CDR2 is YFSETQ. The sequencing sample was made of PBMCs. The clonotype comes from a man aged 40-50 years in good health and CMV-seronegative. The genes are TRBV5-1 and TRBJ1-2; 7 bases line up with TRBD1. The CDR3 spells CASSTMTGIGYGYTF. The CDR3 DNA reads TGCGCCAGCAGCACCATGACAGGGATCGGTTATGGCTACACCTTC. The full variable domain, completed using reference TRBV5-1 and TRBJ1-2, is KAGVTQTPRYLIKTRGQQVTLSCSPISGHRSVSWYQQTPGQGLQFLFEYFSETQRNKGNFPGRFSGRQFSNSRSEMNVSTLELGDSALYLCASSTMTGIGYGYTFGSGTRLTVV.